These T cell receptor beta chains were read from a single sample in a study of blood T cell repertoires in COVID-19. The protocol was immunoSEQ multiplex PCR, while the TCRdb copy is restricted to in-frame clones and leaves out a portion. The sample lists under 350,000 clones, around nine tenths seen once, with more than 1.5% in the top ten. Material for sequencing was PBMCs or T cells enriched from blood (not recorded which). These receptors originate from a woman aged 60-70 years who had recovered from COVID-19. CDR3s include the opening cysteine and the closing phenylalanine or tryptophan. A D gene is named only where the DNA matches it firmly. Where a row states a size, it is once, few, many or the class of an expanded clone; other rows omit it.

J	size	V	D	CDR3	DNA
TRBJ1-4	NA	TRBV9	NA	CASSRGQTIPTNEKLFF	TGTGCCAGCAGCAGGGGACAAACGATACCAACTAATGAAAAACTGTTTTTT
TRBJ2-1	once	TRBV27	NA	CASSLRGGGEQFF	TGTGCCAGCAGCCTTAGGGGGGGAGGTGAGCAGTTCTTC
TRBJ1-1	once	TRBV20-1	TRBD1	CSASGGFEAFF	TGCAGTGCGTCAGGGGGTTTTGAAGCTTTCTTT
TRBJ1-2	NA	TRBV27	NA	CASSLRGYGYTF	TGTGCCAGCAGTTTACGGGGATATGGCTACACCTTC
TRBJ1-5	NA	TRBV30	TRBD1	CAWGYRGGNQPQHF	TGTGCCTGGGGGTACAGGGGCGGCAATCAGCCCCAGCATTTT
TRBJ1-4	NA	TRBV30	TRBD1	CAWSVQGAPNEKLFF	TGTGCCTGGAGTGTCCAGGGGGCACCTAATGAAAAACTGTTTTTT
TRBJ2-3	NA	TRBV9	TRBD2	CASSVAGLAGVTQYF	TGTGCCAGCAGCGTAGCAGGGCTAGCGGGGGTTACGCAGTATTTT
TRBJ2-1	NA	TRBV7-3	TRBD2	CASSPGLAGVVEQFF	TGTGCCAGCAGCCCCGGACTAGCGGGAGTTGTTGAGCAGTTCTTC
TRBJ2-3	once	TRBV20-1	NA	CSASLAPRDTQYF	TGCAGTGCTAGTCTAGCGCCGCGAGATACGCAGTATTTT
TRBJ1-4	NA	TRBV3-1/TRBV3-2	NA	CASSLWTDLGEKLFF	TGTGCCAGCAGCCTCTGGACTGACCTGGGGGAAAAACTGTTTTTT
TRBJ2-7	NA	TRBV30	NA	CAWSVGPGEQYF	TGTGCCTGGAGTGTAGGCCCGGGGGAGCAGTACTTC
TRBJ1-2	NA	TRBV3-1/TRBV3-2	NA	CASSQGLGQGGFGGYTF	TGTGCCAGCAGCCAAGGATTAGGGCAGGGAGGTTTTGGTGGCTACACCTTC
TRBJ2-2	NA	TRBV5-4	TRBD2	CASSAGATNTGELFF	TGTGCCAGCTCAGCGGGGGCAACGAACACCGGGGAGCTGTTTTTT
TRBJ2-3	NA	TRBV2	NA	CASRAASTDTQYF	TGTGCCAGCAGAGCGGCTAGCACAGATACGCAGTATTTT
TRBJ2-5	once	TRBV6-5	NA	CASSPDRETQYF	TGTGCCAGCAGCCCGGACAGAGAGACCCAGTACTTC
TRBJ2-7	NA	TRBV5-1	NA	CASSLGTDSYEQYF	TGCGCCAGCAGCTTGGGGACAGACTCCTACGAGCAGTACTTC
TRBJ1-5	NA	TRBV18	TRBD1	CASSTTGQGNQPQHF	TGTGCCAGCTCAACCACGGGACAGGGAAATCAGCCCCAGCATTTT
TRBJ2-2	NA	TRBV3-1/TRBV3-2	NA	CASSQGEEDGGELFF	TGTGCCAGCAGCCAAGGAGAGGAGGATGGCGGGGAGCTGTTTTTT
TRBJ2-1	NA	TRBV2	TRBD1	CASSEEWTGGNEQFF	TGTGCCAGCAGTGAGGAATGGACAGGGGGTAATGAGCAGTTCTTC
TRBJ1-2	NA	TRBV6-5	TRBD1	CASRKTGSPEGYTF	TGTGCCAGCAGGAAGACAGGGAGTCCGGAAGGCTACACCTTC
TRBJ2-2	NA	TRBV28	TRBD2	CAGTSSGRSGTGELFF	TGTGCCGGCACATCTAGCGGGAGAAGTGGCACCGGGGAGCTGTTTTTT
TRBJ1-1	NA	TRBV3-1/TRBV3-2	TRBD1	CASSQAWTGPREAFF	TGTGCCAGCAGCCAAGCCTGGACAGGTCCCCGGGAAGCTTTCTTT
TRBJ2-1	NA	TRBV28	TRBD1	CASSLWAAGQGLDEQFF	TGTGCCAGCAGTTTATGGGCCGCGGGACAGGGGCTCGATGAGCAGTTCTTC
TRBJ1-1	NA	TRBV28	NA	CASSLKAGTAFF	TGTGCCAGCAGTTTGAAGGCAGGTACTGCTTTCTTT
TRBJ2-1	NA	TRBV11-3	TRBD2	CASSSGLGHNEQFF	TGTGCCAGCAGCTCTGGACTAGGACACAATGAGCAGTTCTTC
TRBJ2-6	NA	TRBV30	NA	CAWSGASDVLTF	TGTGCCTGGTCAGGTGCCTCGGACGTCCTGACTTTC
TRBJ1-2	NA	TRBV27	NA	CASSLSDSRYGYTF	TGTGCCAGCAGTTTATCGGACAGTCGCTATGGCTACACCTTC
TRBJ2-4	once	TRBV29-1	NA	CSVQGLAKNIQYF	TGCAGCGTGCAGGGATTAGCCAAAAACATTCAGTACTTC
TRBJ1-1	NA	TRBV5-1	NA	CASSLGSAVNTEAFF	TGCGCCAGCAGCTTGGGGTCGGCGGTGAACACTGAAGCTTTCTTT
TRBJ2-7	NA	TRBV11-2	TRBD2	CASSFSTSGGHSYEQYF	TGTGCCAGCAGCTTCTCGACTAGCGGGGGGCACTCCTACGAGCAGTACTTC
TRBJ1-1	NA	TRBV5-8	NA	CASSLGHPNTEAFF	TGTGCCAGCAGCTTGGGACATCCGAACACTGAAGCTTTCTTT
TRBJ2-1	NA	TRBV10-1	NA	CASGGRRGNEQFF	TGCGCCAGCGGGGGACGGAGGGGCAATGAGCAGTTCTTC
TRBJ1-2	NA	TRBV4-2	NA	CASSQDYRGSYGYTF	TGTGCCAGCAGCCAAGATTATAGGGGTTCCTATGGCTACACCTTC
TRBJ1-1	NA	TRBV9	NA	CASSVVSHRNTEAFF	TGTGCCAGCAGCGTAGTTAGCCACCGGAACACTGAAGCTTTCTTT
TRBJ2-3	NA	TRBV2	TRBD2	CASSGLAGGSDTQYF	TGTGCCAGCAGTGGACTAGCGGGAGGCTCAGATACGCAGTATTTT